Below, one T cell receptor (beta chain) is given with its context. This clonotype was detected a few times. Its cognate antigen has yet to be identified. No base qualities exist here, and no much larger clone lies one base off it. The data stem from a study of T cells in Graves' hyperthyroidism and ophthalmopathy (dated by TCRdb to the late 2010s). In the study overall: Peripheral blood was sampled at the time of initial diagnosis, prior to any treatment. TCR V-J signatures able to tell the groups apart were searched for in a discovery cohort of around 95 patients, of whom over 40 had Graves' ophthalmopathy and roughly 57 had stable Graves' hyperthyroidism. Prospective prediction of ophthalmopathy was tested in an independent validation cohort consisting of some 20 hyperthyroidism patients and more than 15 patients who later progressed to ophthalmopathy. The 85 to 100 discovery patients were randomly split 7:3 into training and test sets. In roughly six Graves' hyperthyroidism patients, the study also compared T-cell repertoires from thyroid tissue with T-cell repertoires from blood. Following sampling, methimazole starting at 30 mg daily was given to hyperthyroidism patients, and high-dose intravenous methylprednisolone was given to ophthalmopathy patients. According to the paper, TCR Vbeta CDR3 sequencing was carried out on over 130 peripheral blood samples, which came from under 50 ophthalmopathy, roughly 75 hyperthyroidism and roughly 17 progressor patients.

Summary of the overall study and its limitations: In validation, the model predicted progression to ophthalmopathy a median of about 6 months before onset, with around 70% sensitivity and about 72% specificity. No statistical method was used to fix the sample size in advance, and group allocation was not hidden from the investigators. A 13 V-J signature model separated ophthalmopathy from stable hyperthyroidism, with over 85% sensitivity and about 81% specificity in cross-validation and 80%/75% in testing. Most expanded thyroid clonotypes (frequency above 0.001) were also found in blood, which suggests that blood repertoires may mirror thyroid immune responses.

Stable Graves' hyperthyroidism was defined as the absence of progression to ophthalmopathy over 18 months of follow-up. Hyperthyroidism patients were aged 18 to 65 years and newly diagnosed, with disease duration of less than 2 months. Any patient with an uncontrolled infection, another autoimmune disease, pregnancy or lactation was excluded. Clinical symptoms, serum thyroxine and TRAb, thyroid ultrasound, and orbital computed tomography formed the basis for the diagnoses. Ficoll-Paque density gradient centrifugation was used to isolate PBMCs from about 10 ml of fresh peripheral blood. Total RNA was extracted using Trizol reagent, and RNA quality was assessed on an Agilent 2100 Bioanalyzer. The CDR3 numbers 18 residues from cysteine through phenylalanine. The only DNA kept is the CDR3, 54 bases in frame from the first base. The junction shows trimming of 1 base on V and 0 bases on J, plus 15 bases between the germline ends. CDR1 and CDR2 are drawn from the germline V gene (reference sequence): SEHNR, FQNEAQ.

Amplification of TCR beta CDR3 regions was carried out from RNA transcripts. The TCR CDR3 was subjected to a first round of RT-PCR using the HTBI primer set and the Qiagen OneStep RT-PCR kit. The libraries were constructed in a second round of multiplex PCR and then size-selected and purified. The libraries were sequenced on an Illumina HiSeq2000 using paired-end 100 bp reads. Per the authors' processing: SOAPnuke was used to process the raw data, removing reads that contained adapters or uncalled bases, had a mean Phred below 15, or lacked an exact match to the constant primer or identifier. High-quality paired reads were merged with COPE v1.2.5, and unique nucleotide sequences were defined as clonotypes. MiTCR v1.1 was used to align clonotypes to the IMGT TRBV, TRBD and TRBJ reference segments. Only V-J combinations with frequency above 0.0001, covering 99.2% of repertoires, were analysed. A TCS score was defined as the ratio between F50 (clonal expansion) and ExV (chaos), using BLOSUM62-based TCRdist between CDR3 peptides within each V-J. Welch's t-statistics and random forest reduced fewer than 600 V-J features to roughly 13, which were used in a naive Bayes classifier (R e1071). The raw public reads went through TCRdb reprocessing: fastp at Q25, MiXCR clone calling, in-frame beta chains kept. Here each entry gathers all rows of one CDR3 protein and keeps the most common genes and DNA. These V and J calls are TCRdb output, not the study's own analysis. The sample table lists more than 600,000 distinct CDR3 sequences, about a sixth of them with a count of one. The leading ten clones occupy around 7.7% of the sample.

What was sequenced was blood. This TCR derives from a young man with Graves' hyperthyroidism. The rearrangement joined TRBV7-9 to TRBJ2-2; the D gene identity is not certain. The CDR3 has the sequence CASSLDWVGLANTGELFF. The nucleotides read TGTGCCAGCAGCTTAGATTGGGTCGGCCTCGCGAACACCGGGGAGCTGTTTTTT.